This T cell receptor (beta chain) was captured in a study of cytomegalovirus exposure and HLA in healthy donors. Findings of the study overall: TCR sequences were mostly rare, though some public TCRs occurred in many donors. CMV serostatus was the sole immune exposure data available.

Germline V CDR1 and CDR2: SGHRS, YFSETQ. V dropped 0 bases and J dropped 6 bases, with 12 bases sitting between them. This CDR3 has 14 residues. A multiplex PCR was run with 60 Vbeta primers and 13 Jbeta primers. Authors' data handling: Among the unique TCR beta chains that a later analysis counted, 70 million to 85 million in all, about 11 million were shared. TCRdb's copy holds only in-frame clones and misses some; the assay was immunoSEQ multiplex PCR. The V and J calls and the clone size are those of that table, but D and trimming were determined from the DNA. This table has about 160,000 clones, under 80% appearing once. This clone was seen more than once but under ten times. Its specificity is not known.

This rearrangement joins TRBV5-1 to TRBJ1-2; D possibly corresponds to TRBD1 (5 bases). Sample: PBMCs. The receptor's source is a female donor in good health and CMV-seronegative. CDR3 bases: TGCGCCAGCAGCTTGGCCGGGGGAGTGGATGGCTACACCTTC. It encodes CASSLAGGVDGYTF.